The T cell receptor (beta chain) under discussion was sequenced for a study of cytomegalovirus exposure and HLA in healthy donors (dated by TCRdb to between 2016 and 2019). Study-level background: An earlier analysis of approximately 640 of the donors reported roughly 270 Gb of sequence data and more than 90 million unique TCR beta sequences from 150 million to 200 million T cells. Along with the approximately 650-subject first cohort, a separate validation cohort of over a hundred different subjects was used. A later analysis re-analyzed previously published TCR beta repertoires from 650 to 800 donors and added high-resolution HLA genotyping to study TCR occurrence patterns. The later analysis used no new phenotypic data to find candidate immune exposures, relying instead on TCR beta sequences and their occurrence across donors. Of the roughly 400 genotyped donors, 65% to 90% were placed in the genetic ancestry cluster associated with self-reported Caucasian donors. Alongside the repertoire data, information on donor age, sex, ethnicity and CMV serostatus was compiled. The study aimed to test whether cataloging public T cell receptors could reveal signatures of past pathogen exposure. A later genetic analysis took genome-wide SNP genotypes for about 55% of the 666 donors and used that subset as a discovery cohort. On average, 235,054 unique TCR beta nucleotide sequences were sequenced per donor among more than 350 genotyped donors of the cohort, with roughly 18% of those sequences being non-productive. Every discovery cohort repertoire had been produced on one sequencing platform. Because of strong linkage in the cohort, 5 or 6 DR-DQ haplotypes were treated as single units for association and clustering. In an earlier analysis of 500 to 650 of the donors, high-throughput TCR beta sequencing was used to judge whether each TCR beta V gene segment behaved as functional or pseudogenic. Typing coverage varied by locus: roughly 629-640 donors for A, B, C, DRB1 and DQB1; around 560 for DQA1; approximately 610 for DPA1; under 490 for DPB1. Both class I and class II loci were covered by HLA typing, at four-digit resolution. To predict cytomegalovirus infection status, the study brought together high-throughput TCR immunosequencing, statistical association of individual TCRs with disease status, and machine learning. The T cell repertoires of 666 subjects were profiled by immunosequencing and related to cytomegalovirus serostatus. Roughly 300 gigabases of sequencing data and tens of millions of unique TCR sequences were included in an early release covering about 700 HLA-typed donors. On the study overall, not on this receptor specifically: The study gave a list of roughly 150 TCR beta chains associated with cytomegalovirus. The sequencing pipeline was judged likely to have produced a cluster of highly shared sequence variants as a technical artifact. The only immune exposure information available for the cohort was CMV serostatus. Cytomegalovirus status was reported to be diagnosed by the classifier with high specificity and sensitivity in both the original and validation cohorts. Only TCR beta chains were sequenced in this cohort, and the absence of alpha or paired-chain data limited detectable features. Linkage disequilibrium might explain the correlated functional status among segregating V segments, but an unknown experimental factor could not be excluded. A few of the identified cytomegalovirus-associated TCR beta chains were confirmed in vitro to be specific for cytomegalovirus antigens. According to a later analysis, parvovirus B19, influenza, CMV and Epstein-Barr virus appeared linked to several top co-occurrence clusters. Specific HLA alleles were associated with roughly 17,000 TCR beta sequences at a false discovery rate of 0.05 in a later analysis. Sequencing depth was assumed to be roughly uniform across donors in the presence/absence analyses, though that assumption may not hold. An earlier analysis of approximately 590 of the donors showed that most TCR beta V segments appeared in productive rearrangements either about 87% or about 30% of the time, which broadly matched IMGT annotations. Because counts were too low, approximately 18 rarely observed V segments, including chromosome 9 orphons, were excluded from the earlier analysis of 587 of the donors. Because HLA typing was missing for some donors at each locus, association tests included only the typed subset. While some public TCRs were present in many individuals, most TCR sequences turned up only very rarely across donors. The authors suggested that the approach could potentially be generalized to other disease states and immunological phenotypes. Strong co-occurrence of HLA alleles, especially DR and DQ, made assigning TCR associations to individual alleles difficult. According to a later analysis, most CMV-associated TCR beta chains appeared to be HLA-restricted, and the HLA associations seemed to be driven largely by CMV exposure. An association between a missense DCLRE1C variant and V-gene and J-gene trimming of TCR beta chains was found in a later genetic analysis and replicated in an independent cohort. A further reported finding was that TCR beta sequences accurately predicted the HLA-A and HLA-B alleles for most subjects in the first cohort. Compared with equally common non-associated chains, HLA-associated TCR beta chains in a later analysis were more clonally expanded and had lower generation probabilities. A later analysis found that TCR association rates varied across HLA loci, with DRB1 alleles showing the most associated TCRs and HLA-C alleles the fewest. Some IMGT-functional V segments, including TRBV6-2 and TRBV6-3, could not be told apart with the 87-base-pair reads, so those segments were excluded. Compared with the roughly 600-donor mean, donors in an Asian-associated ancestry cluster had fewer N-insertions in productive TCRs, according to a later genetic analysis.

Libraries were prepared through the immunoSEQ multiplex PCR assay. The multiplex PCR relied on a mix of 60 forward primers for TCR Vbeta segments and 13 reverse primers for TCR Jbeta segments. Amplification of the CDR3 region of rearranged TCR beta genes was performed with a multiplex PCR assay on genomic DNA. On the Illumina HiSeq System, the amplified TCR beta libraries were sequenced as 87-base-pair reads. On the authors' methods: A later analysis counted some 74 million unique TCR beta chains across the 550 to 750 repertoires, and 10 million to 12 million of these chains were shared by at least two donors. Raw reads were error-corrected and collapsed into unique sequences with a nearest-neighbor algorithm that merged closely related sequences to remove PCR and sequencing errors. Alignment of CDR3 sequences to IMGT reference sequences was used to assign V, D and J gene segments. For a sequence to be retained, a match of at least six nucleotides to both a V gene segment and a J gene segment was required. Rearrangements were called productive when the CDR3 lacked stop codons and stayed in frame with V and J; all others were non-productive. Following IMGT convention, CDR3 was defined as the stretch from the second conserved V-encoded cysteine up to the conserved J-encoded phenylalanine. In an earlier analysis of around 600 of the donors, sequences lacking an unambiguous match to a single V gene segment were excluded. In an earlier analysis of 450 to 750 of the donors, a V segment was called functional when productive rearrangements were above 56.7%, and segregating when the standard deviation between donors exceeded 5%. A statistical classification framework was developed to diagnose cytomegalovirus status using the catalog of TCR beta chain sequences. V and J gene assignment, in a later analysis, came from comparing TCR nucleotide sequences with IMGT/GENE-DB human TR gene sequences. The TCRdist pipeline was used in a later analysis to assign CDR3 sequences and most-parsimonious VDJ recombination scenarios. A later analysis defined each TCR beta chain by its CDR3 amino acid sequence plus V-gene family, and excluded reads lacking a unique V-gene family. In a later analysis, around 600 highly shared, low-generation-probability nucleotide sequences were removed to address suspected cross-contamination and a sequencing artifact. In a later analysis, a clonal expansion index was calculated for each public chain from normalized within-repertoire ranks of inferred template counts. In a later analysis, generation probabilities were computed using a VDJ recombination model fitted to out-of-frame rearrangements, and the results were checked against IGoR. A later analysis scored TCR-TCR, TCR-HLA and TCR-CMV co-occurrence with hypergeometric tests, applying a repertoire-size bias correction to TCR pairs. A later analysis estimated false discovery rates by permuting HLA or CMV assignments 20 times. In a later analysis, co-occurring TCRs were grouped using DBSCAN, with TCRdist sequence similarity added in when clustering inside HLA-allele-positive subsets. For co-occurrence clustering, repertoires with fewer than 30,000 or more than 120,000 public chains were excluded, along with about five repertoires with anomalous nucleotide sharing. This immuneACCESS table, as held by TCRdb, lists in-frame sequences with V and J called but not all clones. Of the missing ones, under half trace to an unresolved V gene in checked studies; the others have no known cause. Clone size and V and J calls were adopted from that table, with D and trimming inferred from the DNA. The sample table contains 150,000 or so clones; only one count was recorded for 75% of them. The ten largest clonotypes hold about 11% of the sample.

This clone was detected only a few times. Its antigen specificity is not known. No much larger clone exists at a distance of one base, and base qualities are not known. The cohort consisted of 600 or so healthy bone marrow donors. At the time of sampling, all cohort members were nominally healthy, though unrecorded immune exposures were likely present. The donor tested CMV seropositive and was one of the 289 seropositive cohort members. A peripheral blood sample was collected from each donor, and TCR beta sequencing was performed on peripheral blood mononuclear cells. Genomic DNA was extracted from the blood cell samples with the Qiagen DNeasy Blood Extraction Kit. From the cysteine through the phenylalanine, the CDR3 covers 14 amino acids. Solely the CDR3 DNA is kept, with 42 bases framed from the first base. CDR1 SGHRS and CDR2 YFSETQ are derived from the germline V gene. V is pared back by 1 base and J by 5 bases, with 9 bases lying between the germline termini.

Sequenced input: PBMCs. The V and J segments used are TRBV5-1 and TRBJ2-2, with a weak D call of TRBD2 (5 bases match). The clonotype originates from a man aged 18 to 29 in good health and CMV-seropositive. The CDR3 reads CASSLITGTGELFF. At the DNA level, the sequence is TGCGCCAGCAGCTTGATCACGGGAACCGGGGAGCTGTTTTTT.